This T cell receptor (beta chain) was identified in a study of technical replicates of blood from several donors. The protocol was immunoSEQ multiplex PCR, while the TCRdb copy is restricted to in-frame clones and leaves out a portion. The table lists over 55,000 clones, approximately 86% of them singletons. The receptor comes from a human donor in good health. Some clones in this sample may be carry-over from other donors' samples. The sequencing sample was made of PBMCs.

CDR3 nucleotide sequence: TGTGCCAGCAGCTTAGGGGCCTACTCCTACAATGAGCAGTTCTTC. It codes for CASSLGAYSYNEQFF. J is TRBJ2-1 and V is TRBV7-8; no reliable D call. V dropped 1 base and J dropped 0 bases, with 7 bases sitting between them. CDR1 is SGHVS and CDR2 is FQNEAQ in the germline V gene. This CDR3 spans 15 amino acids.